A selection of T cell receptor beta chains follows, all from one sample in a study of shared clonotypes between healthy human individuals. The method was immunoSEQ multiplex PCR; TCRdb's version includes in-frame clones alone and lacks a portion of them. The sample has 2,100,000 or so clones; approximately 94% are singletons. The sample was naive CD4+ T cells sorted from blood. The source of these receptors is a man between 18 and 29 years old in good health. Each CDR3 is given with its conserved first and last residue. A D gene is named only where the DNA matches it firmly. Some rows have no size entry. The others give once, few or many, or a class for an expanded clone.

CASSSPRGSGLSLETQYF,TGTGCCAGCAGCTCACCCAGGGGAAGCGGGCTGAGCCTTGAGACCCAGTACTTC,.,TRBJ2-5,.,TRBV9
CASRFGTGDQPQHF,TGTGCCAGCAGGTTCGGGACAGGGGATCAGCCCCAGCATTTT,.,TRBJ1-5,TRBD1,TRBV6-1
CASSKAPRDRGSQSPLHF,TGTGCCAGCAGCAAAGCTCCTCGGGACAGGGGAAGCCAATCACCCCTCCACTTT,.,TRBJ1-6,.,TRBV21-1
CAWSPQGLGLTQYF,TGTGCCTGGAGTCCACAGGGGCTGGGACTCACGCAGTACTTC,.,TRBJ2-7,.,TRBV30
CASSRDGTSGRASYNEQFF,TGCGCCAGCAGCCGGGATGGGACTAGCGGGAGAGCATCCTACAATGAGCAGTTCTTC,.,TRBJ2-1,TRBD2,TRBV4-3
CASSEEVPNYGYTF,TGTGCCAGCAGTGAGGAGGTACCAAACTATGGCTACACCTTC,once,TRBJ1-2,.,TRBV2
CASSPEGMRIEAFF,TGTGCCAGCAGTCCCGAGGGCATGAGGATTGAAGCTTTCTTT,.,TRBJ1-1,.,TRBV6-6
CASSSGGGEAFF,TGTGCCAGCAGTAGCGGGGGAGGTGAAGCTTTCTTT,.,TRBJ1-1,.,TRBV6-5
CASSLGIASANEKLFF,TGTGCCAGCAGCTTAGGGATTGCGAGCGCTAATGAAAAACTGTTTTTT,once,TRBJ1-4,.,TRBV11-2
CASSSLPGPKNYGYTF,TGTGCCAGCAGTTCCCTTCCGGGACCTAAAAACTATGGCTACACCTTC,.,TRBJ1-2,.,TRBV6-5
CSAGACVDSGNTIYF,TGCAGCGCCGGGGCGTGTGTGGACTCTGGAAACACCATATATTTT,.,TRBJ1-3,.,TRBV29-1
CASTAGVFGNTIYF,TGTGCCAGCACTGCTGGGGTATTTGGAAACACCATATATTTT,once,TRBJ1-3,.,TRBV6-5
CASSLQLAGSEEQYF,TGTGCCAGCAGCTTGCAGCTAGCGGGCTCAGAGGAGCAGTACTTC,few,TRBJ2-7,TRBD2,TRBV5-4
CASSKVGTYEQYF,TGTGCCAGCAGCAAAGTTGGGACCTACGAGCAGTACTTC,.,TRBJ2-7,.,TRBV21-1
CASSQASDRGTGNTIYF,TGCGCCAGCAGCCAAGCTTCGGACAGGGGGACTGGAAACACCATATATTTT,.,TRBJ1-3,TRBD1,TRBV4-1
CASSLGDRGLSNYGYTF,TGTGCCAGCAGCTTGGGGGACAGGGGGCTTTCTAACTATGGCTACACCTTC,.,TRBJ1-2,TRBD1,TRBV5-8
CASSSPGQGTEQYF,TGTGCCAGCAGCTCACCGGGACAGGGTACAGAGCAGTACTTC,.,TRBJ2-7,TRBD1,TRBV7-8
CASSTSTSGGSYEQYF,.,.,TRBJ2-7,.,TRBV6-6
CSFRGGADTQYF,TGCAGCTTCCGGGGGGGTGCAGATACGCAGTATTTT,.,TRBJ2-3,TRBD2,TRBV29-1
CASSELGPTNYNEQFF,TGTGCCAGCAGTGAGCTGGGACCGACCAACTACAATGAGCAGTTCTTC,.,TRBJ2-1,.,TRBV2
CASSWARAGGVTDTQYF,TGTGCCAGCAGCTGGGCGAGAGCGGGAGGGGTCACCGATACGCAGTATTTT,.,TRBJ2-3,TRBD2,TRBV5-6
CASSFRQGLDGYTF,TGTGCCAGCAGCTTCAGACAGGGGCTGGATGGCTACACCTTC,few,TRBJ1-2,TRBD1,TRBV7-2
CAIAPGQGISPLHF,TGTGCCATAGCCCCGGGACAGGGAATTTCACCCCTCCACTTT,.,TRBJ1-6,TRBD1,TRBV10-3
CAISEQTIISGNTIYF,TGTGCCATCAGTGAGCAAACGATTATCTCTGGAAACACCATATATTTT,.,TRBJ1-3,.,TRBV10-3
CASFQGRANSGANVLTF,TGTGCCAGTTTTCAGGGCAGGGCAAACTCTGGGGCCAACGTCCTGACTTTC,.,TRBJ2-6,.,TRBV25-1
CASSLAAVTSYEQYF,TGTGCCAGCAGCTTAGCGGCCGTTACCTCCTACGAGCAGTACTTC,once,TRBJ2-7,.,TRBV7-9
CASSEAVRKGVRHSNQPQHF,TGTGCCAGCAGTGAAGCGGTTAGGAAAGGGGTGAGGCATAGCAATCAGCCCCAGCATTTT,.,TRBJ1-5,.,TRBV2
CATSGNTEAFF,TGTGCCACAAGCGGGAACACTGAAGCTTTCTTT,.,TRBJ1-1,.,TRBV2
CAWSVGRTEAFF,TGTGCCTGGAGTGTGGGTAGGACTGAAGCTTTCTTT,.,TRBJ1-1,.,TRBV30
CSATGISPLHF,TGCAGTGCGACAGGAATTTCACCCCTCCACTTT,.,TRBJ1-6,.,TRBV20-1
CASSPGLSDSPLHF,TGTGCCAGCAGCCCGGGACTATCGGATTCACCCCTCCACTTT,.,TRBJ1-6,.,TRBV5-6
CASSFDRLAGISYEQFF,TGTGCCAGCAGCTTCGATAGACTAGCGGGTATCAGTTATGAGCAGTTCTTC,.,TRBJ2-1,TRBD2,TRBV7-2
CASSWPGLEQFF,TGTGCCAGCAGCTGGCCAGGGCTTGAGCAGTTCTTC,.,TRBJ2-1,.,TRBV7-3
CARSGGDKEDNQPQHF,TGTGCCAGAAGCGGCGGGGATAAAGAGGACAATCAGCCCCAGCATTTT,.,TRBJ1-5,.,TRBV5-3
CASSTRTGVYEQYF,TGCGCCAGCAGCACGAGAACAGGGGTGTACGAGCAGTACTTC,once,TRBJ2-7,TRBD1,TRBV5-1
CASSPDSNQPQHF,TGTGCCAGCTCACCAGATTCCAATCAGCCCCAGCATTTT,.,TRBJ1-5,.,TRBV18
CASSLFPGTAAGTQYF,TGTGCCAGCAGTTTATTTCCGGGGACGGCGGCCGGGACCCAGTACTTC,.,TRBJ2-5,.,TRBV28
CASSYQGGHNTDTQYF,TGTGCCAGCAGTTACCAAGGCGGCCACAACACAGATACGCAGTATTTT,.,TRBJ2-3,.,TRBV6-5
CASSQVAGGFAGYTF,TGTGCCAGCAGCCAAGTCGCAGGAGGTTTCGCTGGCTACACCTTC,.,TRBJ1-2,.,TRBV14
CASSWRTDSPLHF,TGTGCCAGCAGTTGGAGGACGGATTCACCCCTCCACTTT,.,TRBJ1-6,.,TRBV6-5
CASSFSGRGAYEQYF,TGTGCCAGCAGCTTCTCGGGCAGGGGCGCCTACGAGCAGTACTTC,.,TRBJ2-7,.,TRBV5-4